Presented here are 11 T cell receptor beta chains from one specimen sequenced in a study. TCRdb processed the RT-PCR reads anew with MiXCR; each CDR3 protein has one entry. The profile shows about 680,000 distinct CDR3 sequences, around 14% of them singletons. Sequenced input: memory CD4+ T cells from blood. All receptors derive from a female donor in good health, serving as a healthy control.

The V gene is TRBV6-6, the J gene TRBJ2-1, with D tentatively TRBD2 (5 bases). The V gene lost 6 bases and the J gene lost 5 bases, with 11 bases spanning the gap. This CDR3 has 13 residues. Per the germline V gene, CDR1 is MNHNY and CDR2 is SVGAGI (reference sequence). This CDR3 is CASSHRDDNEQFF. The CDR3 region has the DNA TGTGCCAGCAGCCACCGGGATGACAATGAGCAGTTCTTC.

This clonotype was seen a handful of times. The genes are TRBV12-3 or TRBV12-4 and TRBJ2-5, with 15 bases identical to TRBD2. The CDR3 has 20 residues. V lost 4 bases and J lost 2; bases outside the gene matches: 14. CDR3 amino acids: CASSSRPGLAGGPRQETQYF. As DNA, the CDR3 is TGTGCCAGCAGTTCACGCCCAGGACTAGCGGGGGGGCCACGACAAGAGACCCAGTACTTC.

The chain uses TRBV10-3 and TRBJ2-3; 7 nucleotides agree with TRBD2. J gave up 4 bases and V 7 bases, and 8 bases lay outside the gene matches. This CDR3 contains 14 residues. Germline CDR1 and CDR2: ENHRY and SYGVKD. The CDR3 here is CAIMSAGDSDTQYF. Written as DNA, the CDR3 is TGTGCCATCATGAGCGCGGGAGATTCAGATACGCAGTATTTT.

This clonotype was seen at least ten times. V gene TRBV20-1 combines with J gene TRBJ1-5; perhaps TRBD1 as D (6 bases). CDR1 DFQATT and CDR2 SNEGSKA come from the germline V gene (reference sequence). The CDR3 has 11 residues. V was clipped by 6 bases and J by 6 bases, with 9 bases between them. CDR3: CSAEQGQPQHF. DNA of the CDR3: TGCAGTGCAGAACAGGGTCAGCCCCAGCATTTT.

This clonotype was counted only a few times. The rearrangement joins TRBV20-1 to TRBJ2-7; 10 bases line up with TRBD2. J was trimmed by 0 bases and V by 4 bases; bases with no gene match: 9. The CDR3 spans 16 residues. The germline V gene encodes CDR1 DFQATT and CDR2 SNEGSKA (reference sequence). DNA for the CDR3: TGCAGTGCTACGCGGCTAGCGGGGGCCAGCTCCTACGAGCAGTACTTC. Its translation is CSATRLAGASSYEQYF.

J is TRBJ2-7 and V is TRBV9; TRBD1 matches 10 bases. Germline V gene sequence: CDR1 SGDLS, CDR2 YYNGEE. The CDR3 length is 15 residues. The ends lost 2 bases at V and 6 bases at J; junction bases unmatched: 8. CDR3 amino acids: CASSVTGTGASEQYF. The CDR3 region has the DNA TGTGCCAGCAGCGTGACCGGGACAGGGGCCTCCGAGCAGTACTTC.

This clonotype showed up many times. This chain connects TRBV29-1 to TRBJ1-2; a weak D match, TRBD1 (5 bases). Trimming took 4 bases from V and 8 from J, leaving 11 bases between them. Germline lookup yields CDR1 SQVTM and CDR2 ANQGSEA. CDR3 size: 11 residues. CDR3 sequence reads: CSVGRDEGYTF. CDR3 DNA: TGCAGCGTTGGCAGGGATGAAGGCTACACCTTC.

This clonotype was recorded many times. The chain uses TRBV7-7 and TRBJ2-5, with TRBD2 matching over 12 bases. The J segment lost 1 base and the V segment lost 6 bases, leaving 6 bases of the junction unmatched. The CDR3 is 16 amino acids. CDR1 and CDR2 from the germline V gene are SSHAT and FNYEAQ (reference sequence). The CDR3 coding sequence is TGTGCCAGCAGTCCGGGACTAGCGGGTGTCCAAGAGACCCAGTACTTC. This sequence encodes CASSPGLAGVQETQYF.

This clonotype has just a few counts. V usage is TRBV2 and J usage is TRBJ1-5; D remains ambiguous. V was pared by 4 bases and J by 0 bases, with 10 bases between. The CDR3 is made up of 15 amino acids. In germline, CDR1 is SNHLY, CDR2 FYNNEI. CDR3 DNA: TGTGCCAGCAGTGCACGAGGGTCTAGCAATCAGCCCCAGCATTTT. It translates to CASSARGSSNQPQHF.

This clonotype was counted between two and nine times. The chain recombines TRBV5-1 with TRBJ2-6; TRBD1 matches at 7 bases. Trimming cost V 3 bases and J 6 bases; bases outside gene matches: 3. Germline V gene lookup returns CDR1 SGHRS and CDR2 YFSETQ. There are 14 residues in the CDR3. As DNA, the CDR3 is TGCGCCAGCAGCTCGACAGGGCAGGCCAACGTCCTGACTTTC. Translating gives CASSSTGQANVLTF. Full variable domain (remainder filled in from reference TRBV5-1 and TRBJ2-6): KAGVTQTPRYLIKTRGQQVTLSCSPISGHRSVSWYQQTPGQGLQFLFEYFSETQRNKGNFPGRFSGRQFSNSRSEMNVSTLELGDSALYLCASSSTGQANVLTFGAGSRLTVL.

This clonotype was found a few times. The chain's CDR3 is CSARDPSKEAFF. The CDR3 nucleotides read TGCAGTGCTAGAGACCCGTCGAAGGAAGCTTTCTTT. The gene calls are TRBV20-1 and TRBJ1-1; D call uncertain. V lost 0 bases and J 8 bases, leaving 10 bases between the germline ends. CDR3 size: 12 residues. Germline V gives CDR1 DFQATT, CDR2 SNEGSKA (reference sequence).